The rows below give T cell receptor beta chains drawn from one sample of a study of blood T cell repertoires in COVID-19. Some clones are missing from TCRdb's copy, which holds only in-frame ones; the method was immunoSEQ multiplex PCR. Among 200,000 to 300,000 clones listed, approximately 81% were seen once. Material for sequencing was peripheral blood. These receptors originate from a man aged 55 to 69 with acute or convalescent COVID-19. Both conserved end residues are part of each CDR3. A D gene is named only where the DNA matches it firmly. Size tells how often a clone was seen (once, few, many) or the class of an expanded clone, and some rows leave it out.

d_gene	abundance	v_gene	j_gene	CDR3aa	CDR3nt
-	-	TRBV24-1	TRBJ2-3	CATSENSLTDTQYF	TGTGCCACCAGTGAAAACAGTCTCACAGATACGCAGTATTTT
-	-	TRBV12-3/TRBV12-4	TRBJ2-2	CASSFPQDGELFF	TGTGCCAGCAGTTTTCCGCAGGACGGGGAGCTGTTTTTT
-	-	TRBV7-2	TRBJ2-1	CASSLERTREQFF	TGTGCCAGCAGCTTAGAGCGGACCCGAGAGCAGTTCTTC
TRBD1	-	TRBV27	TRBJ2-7	CASSPGTVTYEQYF	TGTGCCAGCAGTCCCGGGACAGTCACCTACGAGCAGTACTTC
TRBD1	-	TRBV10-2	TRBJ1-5	CASSVSQGDQPQHF	TGCGCCAGCAGTGTAAGTCAGGGGGATCAGCCCCAGCATTTT
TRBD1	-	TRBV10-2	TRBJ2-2	CASRTGSGTGELFF	TGCGCCAGCAGGACAGGGTCGGGCACCGGGGAGCTGTTTTTT
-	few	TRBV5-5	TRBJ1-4	CASSLSSTNEKLFF	TGTGCCAGCAGCTTGTCCTCAACTAATGAAAAACTGTTTTTT
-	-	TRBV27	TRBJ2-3	CASSLGLAPDTQYF	TGTGCCAGCAGTTTAGGGCTAGCACCCGATACGCAGTATTTT
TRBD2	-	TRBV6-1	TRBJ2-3	CASSEFVGGPSDTQYF	TGTGCCAGCAGTGAATTTGTGGGAGGGCCCTCAGATACGCAGTATTTT
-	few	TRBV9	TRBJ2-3	CASSPRSGGEMATQYF	TGTGCCAGCAGCCCGCGATCCGGAGGGGAGATGGCTACGCAGTATTTT
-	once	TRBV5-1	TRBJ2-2	CASSLELARATGELFF	TGCGCCAGCAGCTTGGAGTTAGCGAGGGCCACCGGGGAGCTGTTTTTT
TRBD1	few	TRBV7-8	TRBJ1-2	CASSPRTGGYGYTF	TGTGCCAGCAGCCCAAGGACAGGGGGCTATGGCTACACCTTC
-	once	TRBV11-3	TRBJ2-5	CTSSPSTEGGPQYF	TGTACCAGCAGTCCCTCGACAGAAGGGGGTCCCCAGTACTTC
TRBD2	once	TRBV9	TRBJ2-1	CASSVDVPSGYNEQFF	TGTGCCAGCAGCGTAGACGTGCCTAGCGGGTACAATGAGCAGTTCTTC
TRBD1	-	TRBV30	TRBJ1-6	CACTTGKNSPLHF	TGTGCCTGCACGACAGGGAAGAATTCACCCCTCCACTTT
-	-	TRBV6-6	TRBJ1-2	CASRPYEGSYGYTF	TGTGCCAGCAGACCGTATGAGGGTAGCTATGGCTACACCTTC
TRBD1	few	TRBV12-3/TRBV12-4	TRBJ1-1	CASIRTGSEAFF	TGTGCCAGCATCAGGACAGGGTCTGAAGCTTTCTTT
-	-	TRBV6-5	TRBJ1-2	CASSPGNYGYTF	TGTGCCAGCAGCCCGGGGAACTATGGCTACACCTTC
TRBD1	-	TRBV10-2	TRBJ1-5	CASSAGTGRNQPQHF	TGCGCCAGCAGTGCCGGGACAGGGAGAAATCAGCCCCAGCATTTT
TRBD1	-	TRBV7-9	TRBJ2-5	CASKLTGGLGETQYF	TGTGCCAGCAAATTGACAGGGGGCTTGGGAGAGACCCAGTACTTC